What follows describes a single T cell receptor (beta chain). This record belongs to a study of blood T cell repertoires in COVID-19. In the study overall: Donors in the United States, Italy and Spain gave samples during acute or convalescent COVID-19. The cDNA or gDNA used as material had been derived from T cells, B-cell-depleted T cells, or PBMCs.

This CDR3 is built from 19 residues. The V segment lost 5 bases and the J segment 1 base; nucleotides outside the gene matches: 15. The germline V gene has CDR1 SGHAT and CDR2 FQNNGV. The repertoire was sequenced with immunoSEQ multiplex PCR; TCRdb's copy has only in-frame clones and lacks some. The sample has around 300,000 clones; roughly four fifths are singletons. V usage is TRBV11-2 and J usage is TRBJ2-7, with TRBD1 matching 12 bases. The TCR was taken from a woman between 50 and 59 years old who had recovered from COVID-19. Source material: peripheral blood. The chain's CDR3 is CASSRTGTGGFFRSYEQYF. The CDR3 nucleotides are TGTGCCAGCAGCCGGACCGGGACAGGGGGCTTTTTTAGATCCTACGAGCAGTACTTC.